A single sample is the source of the 7 T cell receptor beta chains below, sequenced in a study of tumor and adjacent non-tumor tissue in lung cancer. TCRbeta libraries were built with three rounds of nested PCR, modified from ARM-PCR. TCRdb passed the multiplex PCR reads through MiXCR, listing each CDR3 protein once. Altogether 43,000 or so distinct CDR3 sequences are present, roughly 60% being singletons, with the ten largest covering roughly 42%. No cell sorting was done before RNA was extracted from the tissue. Distant lung tissue was collected more than 3 cm away from the tumor edge. The source material was distant non-tumor lung tissue. The source of these receptors is a man aged 50-60 years with non-small cell lung cancer.

The chain uses TRBV11-2 and TRBJ2-1; D not certain. V lost 0 bases and J lost 4, with 22 bases in between. Germline lookup yields CDR1 SGHAT and CDR2 FQNNGV. This CDR3 has 19 residues. Here the CDR3 reads CASSLDNLVTGADYNEQFF. CDR3 sequence (DNA): TGTGCCAGCAGCTTAGATAACTTGGTGACGGGCGCCGATTACAATGAGCAGTTCTTC. The full variable domain, rest sourced from reference TRBV11-2 and TRBJ2-1, is EAGVAQSPRYKIIEKRQSVAFWCNPISGHATLYWYQQILGQGPKLLIQFQNNGVVDDSQLPKDRFSAERLKGVDSTLKIQPAKLEDSAVYLCASSLDNLVTGADYNEQFFGPGTRLTVL.

Remarks on this clonotype: A much larger clone lies one base from this, so it may be a read error. The V call is TRBV4-2, the J call TRBJ1-3, with TRBD1 identical over 7 bases. The V segment lost 6 bases and the J segment 2 bases; nucleotides outside the gene matches: 13. Germline CDR1 and CDR2: LGHNA and YNFKEQ. CDR3 length: 17 amino acids. As DNA, the CDR3 is TGTGCCAGCAGATTAGCGGAAAGTCAGGGGGCTGGAAACACCATATATTTT. This translates into CASRLAESQGAGNTIYF.

With respect to this clonotype: One end of the junction fails to match germline, which may point to a read error. The chain links TRBV24-1 to TRBJ2-1; D not resolved. CDR3 length equals 17 residues. Germline-derived CDR1 and CDR2 are KGHDR and SFDVKD. The CDR3 region is CATSDLTTASSYNAQFF. Written as DNA, the CDR3 is TGTGCCACCAGTGATTTGACAACAGCGAGCTCCTACAATGCGCAGTTCTTC.

This clonotype was counted at least ten times. The genes are TRBV10-1 and TRBJ2-3; TRBD2 aligns across 7 bases. V trimming: 4 bases; J trimming: 5 bases; junction bases outside the gene matches: 6. The CDR3 has 14 amino acids. The germline V gene encodes CDR1 WNHNN and CDR2 SYGVQD (reference sequence). Here the CDR3 reads CASSGTGTIDTQYF. As DNA, the CDR3 is TGCGCCAGCAGTGGGACCGGGACTATAGATACGCAGTATTTT.

This clonotype was found many times. The V gene is TRBV10-1, the J gene TRBJ2-3, with D perhaps TRBD1 or TRBD2 (5 bases each). Trimming took off 2 bases at V and 2 bases at J, with 14 bases between the two ends. This CDR3 is 16 amino acids long. CDR1 and CDR2 (germline): WNHNN, SYGVQD (reference sequence). The CDR3 sequence: CASSEASGTYTDTQYF. CDR3 nucleotide sequence: TGCGCCAGCAGTGAGGCCTCCGGGACGTACACAGATACGCAGTATTTT.

In this sample, this clonotype turned up many times. The genes are TRBV7-9 and TRBJ2-7; D tentatively fits TRBD1 or TRBD2 (5 bases each). Deletions cut 7 bases from V and 0 bases from J, with 10 bases between. The CDR3 loop spans 13 amino acids. Germline V CDR1 and CDR2: SEHNR, FQNEAQ (reference sequence). The CDR3 reads CASMWDASYEQYF. DNA for the CDR3: TGTGCCAGCATGTGGGACGCCTCCTACGAGCAGTACTTC.

This clonotype turned up a few times. This chain links TRBV28 with TRBJ2-3; 13 bases map to TRBD2. The CDR3 runs 19 residues. J was trimmed by 4 bases and V by 7 bases; bases with no gene match: 17. Germline V CDR1 and CDR2: MDHEN, SYDVKM. In nucleotides, the CDR3 is TGTGCCAGCACCACCCGTCTTCGGACTAGCGGGAGTTGGTCAGATACGCAGTATTTT. Amino acid sequence: CASTTRLRTSGSWSDTQYF.